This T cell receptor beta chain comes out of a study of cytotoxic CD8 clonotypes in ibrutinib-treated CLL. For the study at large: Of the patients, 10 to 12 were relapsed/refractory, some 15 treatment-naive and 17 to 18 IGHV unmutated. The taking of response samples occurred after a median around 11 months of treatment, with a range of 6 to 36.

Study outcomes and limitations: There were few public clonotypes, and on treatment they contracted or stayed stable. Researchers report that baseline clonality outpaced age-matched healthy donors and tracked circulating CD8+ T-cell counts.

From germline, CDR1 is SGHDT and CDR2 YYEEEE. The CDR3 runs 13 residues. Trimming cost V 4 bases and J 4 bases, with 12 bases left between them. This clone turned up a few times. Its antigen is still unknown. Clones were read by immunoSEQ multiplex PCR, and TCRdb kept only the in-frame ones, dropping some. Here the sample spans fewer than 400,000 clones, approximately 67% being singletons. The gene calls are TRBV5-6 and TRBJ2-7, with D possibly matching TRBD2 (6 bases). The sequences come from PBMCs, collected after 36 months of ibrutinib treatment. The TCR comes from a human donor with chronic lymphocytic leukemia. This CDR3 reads CASSGRSWYEQYF. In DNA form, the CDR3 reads TGTGCCAGCAGCGGGAGGTCATGGTACGAGCAGTACTTC.